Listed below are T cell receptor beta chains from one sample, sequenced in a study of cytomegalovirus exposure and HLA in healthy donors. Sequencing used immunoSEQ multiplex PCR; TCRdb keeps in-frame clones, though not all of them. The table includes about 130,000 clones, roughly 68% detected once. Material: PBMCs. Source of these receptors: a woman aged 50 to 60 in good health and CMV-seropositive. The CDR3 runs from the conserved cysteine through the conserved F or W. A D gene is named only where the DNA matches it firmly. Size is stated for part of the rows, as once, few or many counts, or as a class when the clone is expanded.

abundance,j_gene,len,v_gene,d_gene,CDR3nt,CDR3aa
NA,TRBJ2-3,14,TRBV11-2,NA,TGTGCCAGCAGCTTAAGGGGCAGCACAGATACGCAGTATTTT,CASSLRGSTDTQYF
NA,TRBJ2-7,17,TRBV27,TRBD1,TGTGCCAGCAGTTTATCATATTCGGGGACAGGGATCTACGAGCAGTACTTC,CASSLSYSGTGIYEQYF
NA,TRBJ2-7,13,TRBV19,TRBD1,TGTGCCAGTAGTCTAAGGACAGGGGGCGAGCAGTACTTC,CASSLRTGGEQYF
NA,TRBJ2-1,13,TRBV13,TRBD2,TGTGCCAGCAGCTTGCGGGGGGCCGATGAGCAGTTCTTC,CASSLRGADEQFF
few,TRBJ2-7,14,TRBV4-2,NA,TGTGCCAGCAGCCCGACAGGAACCTCCTACGAGCAGTACTTC,CASSPTGTSYEQYF
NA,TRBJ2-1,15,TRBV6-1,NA,TGTGCCAGCAGTGAAGCGCTTCTTAGCGCCCATGAGCAGTTCTTC,CASSEALLSAHEQFF
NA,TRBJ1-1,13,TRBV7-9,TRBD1,TGTGCCAGCAGCTTCGGACAGGGCTTTGAAGCTTTCTTT,CASSFGQGFEAFF
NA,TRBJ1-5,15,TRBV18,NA,TGTGCCAGCTCACCTTTTGGGAGGAACAATCAGCCCCAGCATTTT,CASSPFGRNNQPQHF
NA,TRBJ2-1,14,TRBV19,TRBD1,TGTGCCAGTAGTATATACAGGGGTAGCGATGAGCAGTTCTTC,CASSIYRGSDEQFF
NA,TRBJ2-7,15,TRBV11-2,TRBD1,TGTGCCAGCAGCTTAGGTGGGACAGGGGTCTACGAGCAGTACTTC,CASSLGGTGVYEQYF
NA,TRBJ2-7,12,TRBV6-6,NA,TGTGCCAGCATAGGGAGTCCCTACGAGCAGTACTTC,CASIGSPYEQYF
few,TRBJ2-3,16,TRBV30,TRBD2,TGTGCCTGGAGGGACGTAGCGGGCCTAAGCACAGATACGCAGTATTTT,CAWRDVAGLSTDTQYF
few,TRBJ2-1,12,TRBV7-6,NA,TGTGCCAGCAGCTTACAGGGTTATGAGCAGTTCTTC,CASSLQGYEQFF
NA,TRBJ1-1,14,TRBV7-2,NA,TGTGCCAGCAGCTTATCTTCGGTGAACACTGAAGCTTTCTTT,CASSLSSVNTEAFF
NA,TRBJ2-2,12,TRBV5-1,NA,TGCGCCAGCAGCTTGACAGCTGGGGAGCTGTTTTTT,CASSLTAGELFF
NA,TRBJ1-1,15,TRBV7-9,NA,TGTGCCAGCAGCTTAGGCCAGGGATTGAACACTGAAGCTTTCTTT,CASSLGQGLNTEAFF
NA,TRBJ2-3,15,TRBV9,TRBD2,TGTGCCAGCAGCGCCACGGGGGGGCCCGCAGATACGCAGTATTTT,CASSATGGPADTQYF
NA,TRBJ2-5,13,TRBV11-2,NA,TGTGCCAGCAGCTTAGACACCGAGACTCGTCAGTACTTC,CASSLDTETRQYF
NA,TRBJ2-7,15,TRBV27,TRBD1,TGTGCCAGCAGTTTCGGAGGACAGGGGGATTTCGAGCAGTACTTC,CASSFGGQGDFEQYF
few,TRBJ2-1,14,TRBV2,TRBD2,TGTGCCAGCAGTGAAGAGAGGACTAGCGGGAGGAAGTTCTTC,CASSEERTSGRKFF
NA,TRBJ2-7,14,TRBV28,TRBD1,TGTGCCAGCAGTACCCCCGGGACAGTCTACGAGCAGTACTTC,CASSTPGTVYEQYF
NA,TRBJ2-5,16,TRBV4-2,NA,TGTGCCAGCAGCCAAAGGGCCGGGGGAGCACAAGAGACCCAGTACTTC,CASSQRAGGAQETQYF
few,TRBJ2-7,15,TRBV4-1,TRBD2,TGCGCCAGCAGCCAAGGTAGCGGGGGAACCTACGAGCAGTACTTC,CASSQGSGGTYEQYF
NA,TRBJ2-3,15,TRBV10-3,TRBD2,TGTGCCATCAGTGAAGACGGGGGGGACACAGATACGCAGTATTTT,CAISEDGGDTDTQYF
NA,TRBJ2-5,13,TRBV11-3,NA,TGTGCCAGCAGCCCCGGGGACCAAGAGACCCAGTACTTC,CASSPGDQETQYF
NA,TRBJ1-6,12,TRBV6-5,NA,TGTGCCACTCGACAGTATAATTCACCCCTCCACTTT,CATRQYNSPLHF
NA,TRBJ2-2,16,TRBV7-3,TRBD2,TGTGCCAGCAGCGCGGGGACTAGCGGGCTCACCGGGGAGCTGTTTTTT,CASSAGTSGLTGELFF
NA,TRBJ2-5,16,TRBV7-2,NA,TGTGCCAGCAGCCTTTTTCATGGACAGTACCAAGAGACCCAGTACTTC,CASSLFHGQYQETQYF
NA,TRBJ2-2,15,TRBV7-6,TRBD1,TGTGCCAGCCAAAGGACAGGCCCGAACACCGGGGAGCTGTTTTTT,CASQRTGPNTGELFF
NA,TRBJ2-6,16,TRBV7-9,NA,TGTGCCAGCAGGGACCGGGACAACCTGTTCGGGAACGTCCTGACTTTC,CASRDRDNLFGNVLTF
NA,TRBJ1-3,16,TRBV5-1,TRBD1,TGCGCCAGCAGCTTTGGACAGGTTGACTCTGGAAACACCATATATTTT,CASSFGQVDSGNTIYF
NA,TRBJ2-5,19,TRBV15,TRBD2,TGTGCCACCAGCAGAGATCATCGATTCGGGGGGACGATACAAGAGACCCAGTACTTC,CATSRDHRFGGTIQETQYF
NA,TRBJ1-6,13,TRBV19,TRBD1,TGTGCCAGCGGGACAGCGCGGAATTCACCCCTCCACTTT,CASGTARNSPLHF
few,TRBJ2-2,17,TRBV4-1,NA,TGCGCCAGCAGCCAAGATCCCCAGGGGTCTTTCACCGGGGAGCTGTTTTTT,CASSQDPQGSFTGELFF
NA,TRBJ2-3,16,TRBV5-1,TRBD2,TGCGCCAGCAGTCGTAGGGAGCGGGGGAGCACAGATACGCAGTATTTT,CASSRRERGSTDTQYF
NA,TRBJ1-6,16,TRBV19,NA,TGTGCCAGTAGTCAGGCGGGAAGTCGGGGTTTTTCACCCCTCCACTTT,CASSQAGSRGFSPLHF
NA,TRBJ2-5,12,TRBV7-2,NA,TGTGCCAGCAGCTTATCCAGGGAGACCCAGTACTTC,CASSLSRETQYF
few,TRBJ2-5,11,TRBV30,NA,TGTGCCTGGAAACTCCAAGAGACCCAGTACTTC,CAWKLQETQYF
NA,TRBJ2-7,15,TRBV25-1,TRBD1,TGTGCCAGCAGTGTGGGACAGGGGGTGTCCTACGAGCAGTACTTC,CASSVGQGVSYEQYF
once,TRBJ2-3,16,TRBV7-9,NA,TGTGCCAGCAGCTACCCGCCGGGGGGCGGCACAGATACGCAGTATTTT,CASSYPPGGGTDTQYF
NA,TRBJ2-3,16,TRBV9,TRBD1,TGTGCCAGCAGCGGTCTGCACAGGGGTAGCACAGATACGCAGTATTTT,CASSGLHRGSTDTQYF